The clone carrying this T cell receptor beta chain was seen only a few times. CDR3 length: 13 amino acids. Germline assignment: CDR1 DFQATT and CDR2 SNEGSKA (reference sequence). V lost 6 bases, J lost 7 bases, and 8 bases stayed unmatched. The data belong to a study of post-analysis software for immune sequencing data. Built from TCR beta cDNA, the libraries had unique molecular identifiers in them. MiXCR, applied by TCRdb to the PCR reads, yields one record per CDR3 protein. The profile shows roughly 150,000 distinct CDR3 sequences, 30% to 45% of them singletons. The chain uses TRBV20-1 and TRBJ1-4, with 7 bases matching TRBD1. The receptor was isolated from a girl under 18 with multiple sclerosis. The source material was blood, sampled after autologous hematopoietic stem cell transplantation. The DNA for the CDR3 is TGCAGTGCGCCCGGGACAGACGGTGAAAAACTGTTTTTT. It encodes CSAPGTDGEKLFF.